These 6 T cell receptor beta chains were sequenced from one sample in a study of technical replicates of blood from a handful of donors. Method: immunoSEQ multiplex PCR; TCRdb's copy keeps in-frame clones and lacks some. The sample records some 80,000 clones, about 92% being singletons. The specimen was T cells isolated from PBMCs. These receptors all come from a human donor in good health.

V and J are TRBV6-1 and TRBJ1-2; a weak D match, TRBD1 (6 bases). The CDR3 covers 14 residues. Per the germline V gene, CDR1 is MNHNS and CDR2 is SASEGT. V lost 6 bases, J lost 7 bases, and 18 bases lay in between. Here the CDR3 reads CASSETGLVGGYTF. The CDR3 DNA is TGTGCCAGCAGCGAGACAGGCCTCGTCGGTGGCTACACCTTC.

The chain recombines TRBV7-9 with TRBJ2-7; tentatively, D is TRBD2 (5 bases). With 1 base removed from V and 5 bases from J, the gap between germline ends came to 6 bases. There are 12 residues in the CDR3. Germline V gene data show CDR1 as SEHNR and CDR2 as FQNEAQ (reference sequence). CDR3 region: CASSLVGDEQYF. As DNA, the CDR3 is TGTGCCAGCAGCTTAGTGGGAGACGAGCAGTACTTC. Complete variable domain (other parts from reference TRBV7-9 and TRBJ2-7): DTGVSQNPRHKITKRGQNVTFRCDPISEHNRLYWYRQTLGQGPEFLTYFQNEAQLEKSRLLSDRFSAERPKGSFSTLEIQRTEQGDSAMYLCASSLVGDEQYFGPGTRLTVT.

The J gene is TRBJ2-7, the V gene TRBV30, with 8 bases matching TRBD2. V trimming: 3 bases; J trimming: 2 bases; junction bases outside the gene matches: 12. Germline V gene sequence: CDR1 GTSNPN, CDR2 SVGIG (reference sequence). The CDR3 is made up of 16 amino acids. The CDR3 DNA reads TGTGCCTGGAGATCACGAGCGGGACTAGGAACCTACGAGCAGTACTTC. It yields the protein CAWRSRAGLGTYEQYF.

The V call is TRBV20-1, the J call TRBJ2-7; D gene uncertain. Germline lookup yields CDR1 DFQATT and CDR2 SNEGSKA (reference sequence). V was trimmed by 6 bases and J by 1 base, leaving 7 bases between them. The CDR3 totals 11 residues. In DNA, the CDR3 is TGCAGTGCCCGGTCTTCCTACGAGCAGTACTTC. Translation: CSARSSYEQYF.

The rearrangement uses TRBV11-2 and TRBJ2-3; tentative D call: TRBD2 (5 bases). V lost 4 bases and J lost 3, with 14 bases in between. The germline V gene has CDR1 SGHAT and CDR2 FQNNGV. The CDR3 is 15 amino acids. CDR3 protein: CASSWRSGWTDTQYF. The CDR3 DNA is TGTGCCAGCAGCTGGAGGTCGGGGTGGACAGATACGCAGTATTTT.

This clone was counted a single time. The chain joins TRBV30 to TRBJ1-1; D not certain. CDR3 length: 18 amino acids. CDR1 is GTSNPN, CDR2 SVGIG, per germline (reference sequence). V was clipped by 0 bases and J by 1 base, with 21 bases between them. The chain's CDR3 is CAWSVQFRLWRENTEAFF. In nucleotides, the CDR3 is TGTGCCTGGAGTGTACAGTTCCGCCTCTGGCGGGAGAACACTGAAGCTTTCTTT.